Below, 30 T cell receptor beta chains from the same sample are listed, as sequenced in a study of cytomegalovirus exposure and HLA in healthy donors. The primer mix had 60 Vbeta and 13 Jbeta primers. Measured with immunoSEQ multiplex PCR; TCRdb has only the in-frame clones, and not every one. The repertoire holds 85,000 to 100,000 clones, with around 67% as singletons. Sequencing was done on a sample of PBMCs. Receptors originate from a human donor in good health.

The chain carries TRBV7-3 and TRBJ1-1, with 8 bases that match TRBD1. CDR1 is SGHTA, CDR2 FQGTGA, per germline. With V trimmed by 5 bases and J by 4 bases, 9 bases remained unmatched. This CDR3 contains 15 residues. CDR3 coding DNA: TGTGCCAGCAGCCCAACAGGACAGGGCGGCACTGAAGCTTTCTTT. Translated: CASSPTGQGGTEAFF.

The table lists this clone with a few counts. The CDR3 coding sequence is TGTGCCAGCAGCCCTCAGGGTAGCAATCAGCCCCAGCATTTT. Encoded protein: CASSPQGSNQPQHF. The chain has TRBV7-2 and TRBJ1-5, with a possible D match to TRBD1 (5 bases). CDR1 and CDR2 from the germline V gene are SGHTA and FQGNSA. CDR3 length: 14 amino acids. V was trimmed by 5 bases and J by 0 bases, leaving 8 bases between them.

The chain uses TRBV29-1 and TRBJ1-5; D is unclear. Germline CDR1 and CDR2: SQVTM and ANQGSEA. The germline V and J ends were trimmed by 2 bases and 7 bases, with 12 bases remaining between them. CDR3 size: 13 residues. In DNA form, the CDR3 reads TGCAGCGTTGAACCCTCCGCCGGGCAGCCCCAGCATTTT. It encodes CSVEPSAGQPQHF.

This chain joins TRBV5-1 and TRBJ1-4; no clear D. Germline-derived CDR1 and CDR2 are SGHRS and YFSETQ. This CDR3 is 16 amino acids long. V was shortened by 2 bases and J by 7 bases, with 18 bases between the two germline ends. The DNA of the CDR3 is TGCGCCAGCAGCTTAAAAGTGGACGGACTTCTTGAAAAACTGTTTTTT. Its translation is CASSLKVDGLLEKLFF. The full variable domain, in which reference TRBV5-1 and TRBJ1-4 provide the parts outside the CDR3, is KAGVTQTPRYLIKTRGQQVTLSCSPISGHRSVSWYQQTPGQGLQFLFEYFSETQRNKGNFPGRFSGRQFSNSRSEMNVSTLELGDSALYLCASSLKVDGLLEKLFFGSGTQLSVL.

This clone was seen a few times. This chain joins TRBV7-2 and TRBJ2-7; 8 bases are a match to TRBD1. The CDR3 length is 17 residues. The J segment lost 2 bases and the V segment lost 5 bases, leaving 14 bases of the junction unmatched. Per the germline V gene, CDR1 is SGHTA and CDR2 is FQGNSA. This chain's CDR3 is CASSLLLLTGAPYEQYF. In DNA, the CDR3 is TGTGCCAGCAGCCTGCTTCTCCTGACAGGGGCGCCCTACGAGCAGTACTTC.

The V and J genes are TRBV2 and TRBJ2-2; 10 nucleotides line up with TRBD1. Germline CDR1 and CDR2: SNHLY and FYNNEI. V shed 8 bases and J 2 bases; nucleotides not matched to a gene: 11. The CDR3 is 17 amino acids. DNA of the CDR3: TGTGCCAGCCCAAAGGGACAGGGGAGAGGAAACACCGGGGAGCTGTTTTTT. Translating it yields CASPKGQGRGNTGELFF. Looking up the rest from reference TRBV2 and TRBJ2-2 gives the full variable domain: EPEVTQTPSHQVTQMGQEVILRCVPISNHLYFYWYRQILGQKVEFLVSFYNNEISEKSEIFDDQFSVERPDGSNFTLKIRSTKLEDSAMYFCASPKGQGRGNTGELFFGEGSRLTVL.

The chain uses TRBV10-3 and TRBJ2-3; 12 bases line up with TRBD2. This CDR3 contains 15 residues. Losses at the gene ends were 4 bases for V and 3 bases for J; bases not matched to a gene: 2. The germline gives CDR1 ENHRY, CDR2 SYGVKD. This CDR3 is CAISATSGGTDTQYF. The CDR3 DNA reads TGTGCCATCAGTGCAACTAGCGGGGGGACAGATACGCAGTATTTT.

This chain links TRBV29-1 with TRBJ2-3; 10 nucleotides align to TRBD2. CDR3 length: 13 amino acids. Germline values: CDR1 SQVTM, CDR2 ANQGSEA. The CDR3 loop is CSTGLARTDTQYF. CDR3 DNA: TGCAGTACGGGACTAGCGAGGACAGATACGCAGTATTTT.

This chain links TRBV6-6 with TRBJ2-1, with TRBD1 identical over 7 bases. The length of the CDR3 is 13 residues. Germline V gene lookup returns CDR1 MNHNY and CDR2 SVGAGI (reference sequence). The trim removed 6 bases at V and 9 bases at J, leaving 8 bases unmatched. The CDR3 spells CASSLHRGSEQFF. The CDR3 DNA sequence: TGTGCCAGCAGCCTCCACAGGGGCAGTGAGCAGTTCTTC.

The gene calls are TRBV19 and TRBJ2-7; 8 bases are a match to TRBD1. V dropped 6 bases and J dropped 2; count of bases not matched to a gene: 12. CDR3 size: 16 residues. CDR1 LNHDA and CDR2 SQIVND come from the germline V gene (reference sequence). The CDR3 spells CASRPLSGTGTYEQYF. The DNA for the CDR3 is TGTGCCAGTAGACCTTTGTCCGGGACAGGTACCTACGAGCAGTACTTC.

The chain employs TRBV2 and TRBJ2-7; D is possibly TRBD1 (5 bases). V lost 2 bases, J lost 3 bases, and 11 bases lay in between. Germline V gene lookup returns CDR1 SNHLY and CDR2 FYNNEI. The length of the CDR3 is 14 residues. The chain's CDR3 is CASSEQGKGYEQYF. The DNA of the CDR3 is TGTGCCAGCAGTGAACAGGGAAAGGGCTACGAGCAGTACTTC.

The chain's CDR3 is CASSLRVAGGYEQYF. The DNA for the CDR3 is TGTGCCAGCAGCTTAAGGGTGGCAGGGGGCTACGAGCAGTACTTC. The rearrangement uses TRBV11-2 and TRBJ2-7; 7 positions match TRBD1. Per the germline V gene, CDR1 is SGHAT and CDR2 is FQNNGV. Trimming cost V 2 bases and J 3 bases; bases outside gene matches: 7. The CDR3 consists of 15 residues.

The V call is TRBV4-1, the J call TRBJ1-1; D is uncertain. V lost 4 bases and J lost 2, with 11 bases in between. Germline values: CDR1 MGHRA, CDR2 YSYEKL. This CDR3 is built from 14 residues. The CDR3 DNA reads as TGCGCCAGCAGCCCGCGGGGAGCTAACACTGAAGCTTTCTTT. Its protein is CASSPRGANTEAFF.

The chain couples TRBV2 to TRBJ2-2, with 8 bases fitting TRBD1. V dropped 4 bases and J dropped 4; count of bases not matched to a gene: 5. The CDR3 has 15 amino acids. Germline V lookup: CDR1 SNHLY, CDR2 FYNNEI. CDR3 bases: TGTGCCAGCAGTGTTTCGGACAGGGTCACCGGGGAGCTGTTTTTT. It encodes CASSVSDRVTGELFF.

The table lists this clone with a count of one. The rearrangement uses TRBV6-1 and TRBJ2-7; 8 nucleotides agree with TRBD1. Germline trimming cut 8 bases from V and 5 bases from J; bases unmatched to any gene: 11. This CDR3 contains 14 residues. CDR1 and CDR2 from the germline V gene are MNHNS and SASEGT. For the CDR3, the DNA is TGTGCCAGCCGAGAGTCAGGGGGCTCGGACGAGCAGTACTTC. Its translation is CASRESGGSDEQYF.

This sequence joins TRBV18 and TRBJ1-1, with TRBD1 identical over 9 bases. Unmatched junction bases numbered 5, after V lost 3 bases and J lost 0 bases. The CDR3 contains 16 residues. CDR1 is KGHSH, CDR2 LQKENI, per germline. In DNA form, the CDR3 reads TGTGCCAGCTCACCGGGGACAGGGACCTTGAACACTGAAGCTTTCTTT. It specifies CASSPGTGTLNTEAFF.

The CDR3 is CASSYYRGPGANVLTF. As DNA, the CDR3 is TGTGCCAGCAGTTACTACAGGGGGCCCGGGGCCAACGTCCTGACTTTC. The genes are TRBV6-6 and TRBJ2-6, with 9 nucleotides matching TRBD1. The ends lost 1 base at V and 4 bases at J; junction bases unmatched: 2. This CDR3 has 16 amino acids. Germline V gene lookup returns CDR1 MNHNY and CDR2 SVGAGI (reference sequence).

The genes are TRBV4-2 and TRBJ2-3; 7 bases are shared with TRBD2. With V trimmed by 0 bases and J by 2 bases, 11 bases remained unmatched. This CDR3 contains 18 residues. Per germline, CDR1 LGHNA and CDR2 YNFKEQ. The CDR3 coding sequence is TGTGCCAGCAGCCAAGATCGGTGGCTAGCGGACCTCACAGATACGCAGTATTTT. Protein: CASSQDRWLADLTDTQYF.

The J gene is TRBJ1-4, the V gene TRBV7-8; TRBD1 is a possible D gene (5 bases). Germline values: CDR1 SGHVS, CDR2 FQNEAQ. V was shortened by 3 bases and J by 0 bases, with 14 bases between the two germline ends. This CDR3 region has 17 residues. The CDR3 here is CASSFWGPGATNEKLFF. As DNA, the CDR3 is TGTGCCAGCAGCTTTTGGGGACCGGGAGCAACTAATGAAAAACTGTTTTTT.

This chain uses TRBV19 with TRBJ1-2; tentatively, D is TRBD1 (5 bases). Looked up from germline, CDR1 is LNHDA and CDR2 is SQIVND (reference sequence). V shed 7 bases and J shed 4 bases, with 22 bases lying between them. This CDR3 has 16 residues. The CDR3 coding sequence is TGTGCCAGTATATCCCAGGGTCGAGGTTCCACCTATGGCTACACCTTC. Amino acid sequence: CASISQGRGSTYGYTF.

The gene calls are TRBV5-6 and TRBJ2-1, with 14 bases that match TRBD2. V gave up 3 bases and J gave up 10 bases; unmatched junction bases: 6. Per the germline V gene, CDR1 is SGHDT and CDR2 is YYEEEE. The CDR3 covers 15 residues. The CDR3 loop reads CASSSGLAGALEQFF. In nucleotides, the CDR3 is TGTGCCAGCAGCTCGGGACTAGCGGGGGCCCTAGAGCAGTTCTTC.

This clone was seen just once. This rearrangement joins TRBV2 to TRBJ2-7, with D unresolved. The V and J ends lost 3 bases and 6 bases respectively, with 9 bases between them. This CDR3 is built from 12 residues. The germline CDR1 and CDR2 sequences are SNHLY and FYNNEI. The CDR3 protein is CASSETPGEQYF. CDR3 DNA: TGTGCCAGCAGTGAGACTCCTGGCGAGCAGTACTTC.

The table lists this clone with a few counts. The CDR3 reads CSVEAGADTQYF. CDR3 nucleotides: TGCAGCGTTGAAGCGGGAGCAGATACGCAGTATTTT. The V gene is TRBV29-1, the J gene TRBJ2-3; D perhaps matches TRBD2 (6 bases). The CDR3 contains 12 residues. In germline, CDR1 is SQVTM, CDR2 ANQGSEA. V dropped 1 base and J dropped 4 bases, with 6 bases sitting between them.

This clone was picked up one time. CDR3 in amino acids: CAGSTGGEQFF. The CDR3 DNA reads TGTGCCGGCTCGACAGGGGGAGAGCAGTTCTTC. The V and J genes are TRBV30 and TRBJ2-1, with 9 bases aligning to TRBD1. This CDR3 region has 11 residues. Unmatched junction bases numbered 6, after V lost 8 bases and J lost 10 bases. Germline V gene data show CDR1 as GTSNPN and CDR2 as SVGIG (reference sequence).

The CDR3 DNA reads as TGTGCCAGCAGTTTCAGGGGGCAAGAGGACGAGCAGTACTTC. Residues: CASSFRGQEDEQYF. V usage is TRBV6-5 and J usage is TRBJ2-7; 8 bases are shared with TRBD1. Trimming cost V 4 bases and J 5 bases; bases outside gene matches: 7. This CDR3 has 14 residues. CDR1 and CDR2 from the germline V gene are MNHEY and SVGAGI.

This clone occurred once. The chain carries TRBV28 and TRBJ2-3; 11 nucleotides align to TRBD1. The CDR3 loop spans 15 amino acids. Germline CDR1 and CDR2: MDHEN and SYDVKM. Trimming removed 7 bases from V and 3 bases from J; junction bases left unmatched: 6. CDR3: CASKEDRGLTDTQYF. For the CDR3, the DNA is TGTGCCAGCAAGGAGGACAGGGGGCTTACAGATACGCAGTATTTT.

The rearrangement joins TRBV2 to TRBJ1-5, with 11 bases identical to TRBD1. Per germline, CDR1 SNHLY and CDR2 FYNNEI. The CDR3 loop spans 15 amino acids. Trimming at V came to 7 bases and at J to 5 bases, leaving 7 bases not matched to a gene. The CDR3 loop is CASTGTGGRDQPQHF. DNA for the CDR3: TGTGCCAGCACCGGGACAGGGGGTCGGGATCAGCCCCAGCATTTT.

This chain connects TRBV9 to TRBJ2-7, with D possibly being TRBD2 (5 bases). The germline V and J ends were trimmed by 0 bases and 7 bases, with 14 bases remaining between them. Germline loops: CDR1 SGDLS, CDR2 YYNGEE. This CDR3 comprises 14 residues. Written as DNA, the CDR3 is TGTGCCAGCAGCGTAGACACTTATGGCGGGGAGCAGTACTTC. Translation: CASSVDTYGGEQYF.

V usage is TRBV7-9 and J usage is TRBJ2-3; D is perhaps TRBD1 (6 bases). The CDR3 totals 15 residues. V was cut by 6 bases and J by 1 base, with 14 bases left in between. Germline loops: CDR1 SEHNR, CDR2 FQNEAQ (reference sequence). This chain's CDR3 is CASSPGASRTDTQYF. CDR3 bases: TGTGCCAGCAGTCCAGGGGCTAGCCGCACAGATACGCAGTATTTT.

The J gene is TRBJ2-1, the V gene TRBV9; TRBD2 is a possible D gene (7 bases). CDR3 length equals 15 residues. V lost 6 bases, J lost 6 bases, and 19 bases lay in between. From germline, CDR1 is SGDLS and CDR2 YYNGEE. CDR3 DNA sequence: TGTGCCAGCACGCAAGACGTGGGGGGGCGCAATGAGCAGTTCTTC. Amino acids: CASTQDVGGRNEQFF. The full variable domain, rest sourced from reference TRBV9 and TRBJ2-1, is DSGVTQTPKHLITATGQRVTLRCSPRSGDLSVYWYQQSLDQGLQFLIQYYNGEERAKGNILERFSAQQFPDLHSELNLSSLELGDSALYFCASTQDVGGRNEQFFGPGTRLTVL.